These 16 T cell receptor beta chains share one sample of origin, sequenced in a study of T cell clonality in common variable immunodeficiency. The assay was immunoSEQ multiplex PCR, and TCRdb's table has in-frame clones only and misses some. Observed in the sample are about 32,000 clones, none of them singletons. The sequenced sample was peripheral blood mononuclear cells. These receptors all come from a person aged 18 to 70 in good health.

This clone was seen repeatedly, ten times or more. CDR3 DNA, as far as it was read: TGCGCCAGCAGTCAAGCAGGAGGGTCCTACAATGAG. Amino acid sequence: CASSQAGGSYNE. The whole CDR3 region reads CASSQAGGSYNEQFF. The chain links TRBV23-1 to TRBJ2-1, with a tentative D call TRBD2 (6 bases). Read coverage stops 3 residues before the CDR3 terminus; the germline J gene supplies the remainder. TRBV23-1 is designated an ORF whose function remains uncertain. This CDR3 has 15 amino acids. V was pared by 2 bases and J by 1 base, with 9 bases between.

In this sample, this clone turned up many times. CDR3 DNA, as far as it was read: TGTGCCAGCAGCCCAAAGAGGCCGGATACG. Translating it yields CASSPKRPDT. The whole CDR3 protein reads CASSPKRPDTQYF. The V call is TRBV7-9, the J call TRBJ2-3; D not certain. The observed sequence ends 3 residues before the CDR3 terminus, with the missing tail filled in from the germline J gene. Between the trimmed V and J ends, which lost 5 bases and 6 bases, there was a span of 12 bases. The CDR3 is 13 residues long. CDR1 and CDR2 (germline): SEHNR, FQNEAQ (reference sequence).

A note on this clone: The read ends 3 residues before the CDR3 terminus; that terminus is restored from the germline J gene. V gene TRBV11-3 combines with J gene TRBJ2-5, with 8 nucleotides matching TRBD2. Germline lookup yields CDR1 SGHNT and CDR2 YENEEA. Germline trimming cut 5 bases from V and 5 bases from J; bases unmatched to any gene: 7. CDR3 length: 14 residues. CDR3 protein: CASSPGGGIETQYF. Incomplete CDR3 DNA: TGTGCCAGCAGCCCGGGGGGGGGAATTGAGACC.

The table lists this clone with many counts. The read comes to an end 3 residues before the CDR3 does, leaving the germline J gene to fill in the end. The same CDR3 can be traced to other DNA sequences in this sample. V gene TRBV5-1 combines with J gene TRBJ1-1, with D perhaps TRBD1 (6 bases). This CDR3 has 14 residues. Germline CDR1 reads SGHRS; CDR2 reads YFSETQ. V was cut by 0 bases and J by 1 base, with 7 bases left in between. The chain's CDR3 is CASSLDRANTEAFF. The covered CDR3 bases are TGCGCCAGCAGCTTGGACAGGGCGAACACTGAA.

This clone was seen at least ten times. The read stops 3 residues short of the end of the CDR3; the missing end is completed from the germline J gene. V is TRBV19 and J is TRBJ2-7; D might be TRBD2 (6 bases). V dropped 2 bases and J dropped 2 bases, with 10 bases sitting between them. The germline CDR1 and CDR2 sequences are LNHDA and SQIVND (reference sequence). The CDR3 is 14 residues long. Incomplete CDR3 DNA: TGTGCCAGTAGTATACAGGGAGGACCCTACGAG. This sequence encodes CASSIQGGPYE. The whole CDR3 protein is CASSIQGGPYEQYF.

In its sample, this clone was seen many times. The read ends 3 residues before the CDR3 terminus; that terminus is restored from the germline J gene. V gene TRBV12-5 combines with J gene TRBJ2-3, with 11 bases lining up with TRBD2. Looked up from germline, CDR1 is LGHNT and CDR2 is FRNRAP. V was pared by 0 bases and J by 4 bases, with 9 bases of the junction left unmatched. CDR3 size: 18 residues. The CDR3 DNA, read in part, is TGTGCTAGTGGTTTGGTAATTCTAGCGGGAGGTATGCCAGATACG. Protein product: CASGLVILAGGMPDT. The CDR3 in its entirety is CASGLVILAGGMPDTQYF.

With respect to this clone: The read ends 3 residues before the CDR3 terminus; that terminus is restored from the germline J gene. The genes are TRBV7-9 and TRBJ1-2; D possibly corresponds to TRBD1 (5 bases). From germline, CDR1 is SEHNR and CDR2 FQNEAQ (reference sequence). The V gene lost 4 bases and the J gene lost 0 bases, with 9 bases spanning the gap. The CDR3 covers 14 residues. CDR3 sequence: CASSSTATNYGYTF. Incomplete CDR3 DNA: TGTGCCAGCAGCTCGACAGCTACTAACTATGGC.

This clone showed up many times. The read comes to an end 3 residues before the CDR3 does, leaving the germline J gene to fill in the end. The V and J genes are TRBV4-2 and TRBJ2-3; TRBD2 agrees at 7 bases. The CDR3 spans 17 residues. Trimming removed 4 bases from V and 0 bases from J; junction bases left unmatched: 10. Germline CDR1 and CDR2: LGHNA and YNFKEQ. CDR3 DNA (partial): TGTGCCAGCAGCCGAATCATCCTAGCGGAGAGCACAGATACG. Its protein product is CASSRIILAESTDT. The complete CDR3 reads CASSRIILAESTDTQYF.

This clone was seen at least ten times. The missing CDR3 end, 3 residues past where the read stops, is filled in from the germline J gene. The chain links TRBV20-1 to TRBJ2-3; TRBD1 aligns across 8 bases. Germline V gives CDR1 DFQATT, CDR2 SNEGSKA (reference sequence). Unmatched junction bases numbered 10, after V lost 6 bases and J lost 5 bases. CDR3 length equals 14 residues. The CDR3 DNA, read in part, is TGCAGTGCCACGTACGGACAGGGTGGAGATACG. Amino acids: CSATYGQGGDT. The CDR3 in full is CSATYGQGGDTQYF.

There are many counts of this clone. The read terminates 3 residues before the CDR3 end, so the remaining end is supplied by the germline J gene. The rearrangement joins TRBV29-1 to TRBJ2-5, with TRBD2 identical over 10 bases. The CDR3 has 15 residues. J gave up 7 bases and V 2 bases, and 10 bases lay outside the gene matches. Per germline, CDR1 SQVTM and CDR2 ANQGSEA. The CDR3 sequence: CSVEKSGRAVGTQYF. The CDR3 DNA, read in part, is TGCAGCGTTGAAAAGAGCGGGAGGGCAGTAGGGACC.

About this clone: The junction departs from the called germline gene at one end, perhaps through a read error. The CDR3 here is CASSPTQGGFTETQYF. CDR3 DNA (partial): TGTGCCAGCTCACCGACGCAGGGAGGATTCACAGAGACG. This chain uses TRBV18 with TRBJ2-3; weak D call: TRBD2 (6 bases). The read falls 3 residues short of the CDR3 end, and the missing part is taken from the germline J gene. The CDR3 extends over 16 amino acids. Germline loops: CDR1 KGHSH, CDR2 LQKENI.

As concerns this clone: The CDR3 end lies 3 residues beyond the end of the read and is filled in from the germline J gene. The chain has TRBV5-1 and TRBJ2-1; 10 nucleotides line up with TRBD2. With 3 bases clipped from V and 7 bases from J, the junction kept 10 bases outside the gene matches. The CDR3 contains 16 residues. Germline V gene sequence: CDR1 SGHRS, CDR2 YFSETQ. Incomplete CDR3 DNA: TGCGCCAGCAGCTCAACTAGCGGGATTGGAGGAAATGAG. Residues: CASSSTSGIGGNE. The entire CDR3 sequence reads CASSSTSGIGGNEQFF.

This clone was observed many times. The read finishes 3 residues shy of the CDR3 end, and the germline J gene is used to complete it. Other DNA sequences of this sample code for an identical CDR3. The genes are TRBV6-1 and TRBJ1-3, with D perhaps TRBD1 (6 bases). V was clipped by 3 bases and J by 0 bases, with 9 bases between them. The CDR3 length is 15 residues. Germline V gives CDR1 MNHNS, CDR2 SASEGT. The CDR3 region is CASSEDRNSGNTIYF. Partial CDR3 DNA: TGTGCCAGCAGTGAGGACAGAAACTCTGGAAACACC.

In the case of this clone: The observed sequence ends 3 residues before the CDR3 terminus, with the missing tail filled in from the germline J gene. V gene TRBV7-9 combines with J gene TRBJ2-3; TRBD2 aligns across 7 bases. Per the germline V gene, CDR1 is SEHNR and CDR2 is FQNEAQ (reference sequence). The length of the CDR3 is 15 residues. The sequenced part of the CDR3 DNA is TGTGCCAGCAGCTTGGGACTATTAGAGAGAGAGACG. Translated, it gives CASSLGLLERET. The whole CDR3 region reads CASSLGLLERETQYF.

This clone was observed many times. The sequence runs out 3 residues before the end of the CDR3; the remainder is reconstructed from the germline J gene. The rearrangement uses TRBV12-3 or TRBV12-4 and TRBJ2-7; TRBD1 agrees at 11 bases. V trimming: 5 bases; J trimming: 2 bases; junction bases outside the gene matches: 8. The CDR3 is 16 amino acids. CDR3 sequence reads: CASSRTRTGGPYEQYF. CDR3 bases read: TGTGCCAGCAGTCGAACTAGGACAGGGGGCCCCTACGAG.

Many counts were recorded for this clone. The CDR3 end falls 3 residues outside the read, so it is completed with the germline J gene. V gene TRBV5-4 combines with J gene TRBJ1-2, with 9 nucleotides matching TRBD1. The junction had 7 bases not matched to a gene; V was cut back by 3 bases and J by 4 bases. This CDR3 has 15 amino acids. Germline V gene sequence: CDR1 SGHNT, CDR2 YYREEE (reference sequence). This CDR3 is CASSSSGTGIYGYTF. The part of the CDR3 DNA that was read is TGTGCCAGCAGCTCTTCAGGGACAGGGATCTATGGC.